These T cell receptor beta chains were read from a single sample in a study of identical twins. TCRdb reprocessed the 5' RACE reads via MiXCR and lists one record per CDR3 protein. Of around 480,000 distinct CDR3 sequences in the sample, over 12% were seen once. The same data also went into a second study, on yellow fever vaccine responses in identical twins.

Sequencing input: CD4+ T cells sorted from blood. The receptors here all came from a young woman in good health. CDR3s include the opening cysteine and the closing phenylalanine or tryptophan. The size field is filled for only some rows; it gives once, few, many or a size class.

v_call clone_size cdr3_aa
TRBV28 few CASSSPMGKGEQYF
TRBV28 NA CASSFALTNYGYTF
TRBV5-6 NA CASSLAWASGGPPNEQFF
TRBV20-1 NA CSARQTNYGYTF
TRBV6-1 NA CASSQTGSPLNEQFF
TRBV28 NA CASSFYRGLIDTQYF
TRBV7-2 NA CASSRRVEGYGYTF
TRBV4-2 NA CASSQTGATNEKLFF
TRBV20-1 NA CSATSGQGKTYEQYF
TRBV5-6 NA CASSLGGLAPGEQYF
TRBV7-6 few CASSLLQEGKETQYF
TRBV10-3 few CAISDTTGELFF
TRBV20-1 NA CSARGDRDRAKNIQYF
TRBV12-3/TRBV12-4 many CASSLTGGLSEAFF
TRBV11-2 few CASSWDTGNNSPLHF
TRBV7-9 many CASSLGTAMNTEAFF
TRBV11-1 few CASSLNGGGETQYF
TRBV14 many CASSQVGLTDTQYF
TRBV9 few CASNPGSPQETQYF
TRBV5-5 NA CASAKGAGAGNTEAFF
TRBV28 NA CAAALGASTDTQYF
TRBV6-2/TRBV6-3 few CAAGVTQHF
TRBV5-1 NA CASSLAVGAGETQYF
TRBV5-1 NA CASSFSGYEKLFF
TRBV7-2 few CASSFRDNTQYF
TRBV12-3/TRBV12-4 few CASSLLQGRTYEQYF
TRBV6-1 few CASPTDRVGEAFF
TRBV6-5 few CASSYSTKRDLALGEQFF
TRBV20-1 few CSARVAFLDTEAFF
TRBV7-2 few CASSSRVLAQQETQYF
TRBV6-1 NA CASSRGRIDEQFF
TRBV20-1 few CSASLLAGGPETQYF
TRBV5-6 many CASSHPGRGQSYYEQYF
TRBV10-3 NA CAISEPRGSSYEQYF
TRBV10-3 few CAITTRGVDTQYF
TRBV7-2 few CASSPAGPLYEQYF
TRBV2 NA CASNGGIGFGAEAFF